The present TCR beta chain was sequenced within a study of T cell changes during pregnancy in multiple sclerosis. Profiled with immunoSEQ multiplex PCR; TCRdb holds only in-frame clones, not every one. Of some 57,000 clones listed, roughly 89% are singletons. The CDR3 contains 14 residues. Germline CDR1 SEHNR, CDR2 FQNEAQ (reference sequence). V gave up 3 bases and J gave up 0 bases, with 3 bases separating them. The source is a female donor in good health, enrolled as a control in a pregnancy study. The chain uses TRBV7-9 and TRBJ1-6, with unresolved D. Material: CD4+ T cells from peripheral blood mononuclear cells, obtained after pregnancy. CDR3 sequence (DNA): TGTGCCAGCAGCTTTAGCTCCTATAATTCACCCCTCCACTTT. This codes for CASSFSSYNSPLHF.